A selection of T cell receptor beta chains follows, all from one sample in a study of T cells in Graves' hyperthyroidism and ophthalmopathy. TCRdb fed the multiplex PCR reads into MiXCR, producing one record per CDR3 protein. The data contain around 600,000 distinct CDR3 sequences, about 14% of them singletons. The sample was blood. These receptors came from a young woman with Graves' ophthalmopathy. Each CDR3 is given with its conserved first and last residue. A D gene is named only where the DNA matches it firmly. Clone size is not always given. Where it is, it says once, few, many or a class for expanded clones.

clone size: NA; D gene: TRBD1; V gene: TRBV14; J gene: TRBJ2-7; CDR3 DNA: TGTGCCAGCAGCCCACCGGGACAGGTCTCCTACGAGCAGTACTTC; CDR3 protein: CASSPPGQVSYEQYF
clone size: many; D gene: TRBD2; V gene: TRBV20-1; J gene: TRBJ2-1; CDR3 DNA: TGCAGTGCTTTCCCTAGCGGGAGCTCCTACAATGAGCAGTTCTTC; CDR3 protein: CSAFPSGSSYNEQFF
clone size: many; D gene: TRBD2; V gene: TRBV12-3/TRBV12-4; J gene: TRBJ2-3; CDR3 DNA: TGTGCCAGCAGGTCCGGGACTAGCGGGAGGACCGGGGATACGCAGTATTTT; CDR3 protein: CASRSGTSGRTGDTQYF
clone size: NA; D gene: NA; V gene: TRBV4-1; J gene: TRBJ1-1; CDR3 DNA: TGCGCCACTAGAGGACAGCTTAGGAACACTGAAGCTTTCTTT; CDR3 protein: CATRGQLRNTEAFF
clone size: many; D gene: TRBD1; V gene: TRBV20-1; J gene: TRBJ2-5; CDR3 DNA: TGCAGTGCTAGAGAGGCAGGGGGTGGGTACGAGACCCAGTACTTC; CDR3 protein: CSAREAGGGYETQYF
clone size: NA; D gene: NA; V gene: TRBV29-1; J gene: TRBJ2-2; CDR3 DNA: TGCAGCGTTGTTGGGGGAGCCGGGGAGCTGTTTTTT; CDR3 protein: CSVVGGAGELFF
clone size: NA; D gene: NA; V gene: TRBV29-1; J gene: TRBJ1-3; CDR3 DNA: TGCAGCGTTGAAACGGGGGCGGGGGGAGACACCATATATTTT; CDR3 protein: CSVETGAGGDTIYF
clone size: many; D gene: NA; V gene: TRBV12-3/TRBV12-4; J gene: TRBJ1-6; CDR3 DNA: TGTGCCAGCAGTTTCCGGCAGGGTAATTCACCCCTCCACTTT; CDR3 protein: CASSFRQGNSPLHF
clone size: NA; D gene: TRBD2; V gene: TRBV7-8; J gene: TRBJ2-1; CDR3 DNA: TGTGCCAGCAGCATACTTCCGGGACTAGCGGGTCGGGGGTCCTACAATGAGCAGTTCTTC; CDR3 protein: CASSILPGLAGRGSYNEQFF
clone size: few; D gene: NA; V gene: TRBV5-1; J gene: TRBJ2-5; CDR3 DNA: TGCGCCAGCAGTAGCCGGGGTTCACAAGAGACCCAGTACTTC; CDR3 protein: CASSSRGSQETQYF
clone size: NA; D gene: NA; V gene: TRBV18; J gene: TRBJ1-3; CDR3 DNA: TGTGCCAGCTCACCCCAGGGACTCTCTGGAAACACCATATATTTT; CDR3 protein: CASSPQGLSGNTIYF
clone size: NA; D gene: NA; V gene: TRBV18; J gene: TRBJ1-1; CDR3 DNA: TGTGCCAGCTCACCACTATGGGGAAGGATGAACACTGAAGCTTTCTTT; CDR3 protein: CASSPLWGRMNTEAFF
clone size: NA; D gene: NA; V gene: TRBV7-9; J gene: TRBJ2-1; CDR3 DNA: TGTGCCAGCAGCTTAGAGTACCTGACTAGGGGGAGGGAGATGGCTAATGAGCAGTTCTTC; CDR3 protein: CASSLEYLTRGREMANEQFF
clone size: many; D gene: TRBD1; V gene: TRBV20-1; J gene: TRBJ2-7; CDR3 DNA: TGCAGTGCTGGACAGGGGAACAGTCGGTACGAGCAGTACTTC; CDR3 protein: CSAGQGNSRYEQYF
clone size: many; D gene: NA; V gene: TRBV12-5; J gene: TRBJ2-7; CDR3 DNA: TGTGCTAGTGGTTTGGTACTGAGCTCCTACGAGCAGTACTTC; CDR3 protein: CASGLVLSSYEQYF
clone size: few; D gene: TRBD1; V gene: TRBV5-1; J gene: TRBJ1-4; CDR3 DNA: TGCGCCAGCAGTACCGGTCGGACAGGGGGTTTAGTTAATGAAAAACTGTTTTTT; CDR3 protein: CASSTGRTGGLVNEKLFF
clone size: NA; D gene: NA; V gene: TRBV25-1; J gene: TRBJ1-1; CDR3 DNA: TGTGCCAGCGCAGAGGACACTGAAGCTTTCTTT; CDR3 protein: CASAEDTEAFF
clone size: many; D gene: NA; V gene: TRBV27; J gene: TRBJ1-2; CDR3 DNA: TGTGCCAGCAGTCCTCTTGGGCAGGTCAGCTATGGCTACACCTTC; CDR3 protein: CASSPLGQVSYGYTF
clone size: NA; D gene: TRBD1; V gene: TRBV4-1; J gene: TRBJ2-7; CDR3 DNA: TGCGCCAGCAGCCTAAAGCCCCTCACAGGGGCGGAGCAGTACTTC; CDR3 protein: CASSLKPLTGAEQYF